The 23 T cell receptor beta chains below were found in one sample sequenced in a study of vaccination and CD4 T cells after COVID-19. Cultured CD4+ T cell DNA underwent sequencing with the Oncomine TCR Beta short-read assay. MiXCR, applied by TCRdb to the PCR reads, yields one record per CDR3 protein. The table lists approximately 1,900 distinct CDR3 sequences, about 66% of them singletons. Treatment here: approximately nine-day PBMC culture with coronavirus spike peptide pools or control peptides (ViraFEST assay). Their antigens remain unidentified. The sequenced sample was CD4+ T cells from blood, cultured in vitro, obtained after SARS-CoV-2 vaccination. These receptors were obtained from a human donor who had recovered from COVID-19.

This clonotype has only a few counts. The gene calls are TRBV24-1 and TRBJ1-1; the D gene is possibly TRBD1 (5 bases). The V and J ends lost 4 bases and 1 base respectively, with 12 bases between them. Germline CDR1 and CDR2: KGHDR and SFDVKD. The CDR3 spans 15 residues. CDR3 region: CATSEGDLANTEAFF. The DNA of the CDR3 is TGTGCCACCAGTGAGGGGGACTTGGCGAACACTGAAGCTTTCTTT.

The genes are TRBV19 and TRBJ1-2; D call uncertain. Deletions cut 2 bases from V and 4 bases from J, with 5 bases between. CDR3 length: 12 amino acids. CDR1 LNHDA and CDR2 SQIVND come from the germline V gene (reference sequence). The CDR3 region is CASSISVYGYTF. In DNA form, the CDR3 reads TGTGCCAGTAGTATATCTGTCTATGGCTACACCTTC.

V gene TRBV7-2 combines with J gene TRBJ2-7; D is unresolved. Trimming removed 3 bases from V and 4 bases from J, with 13 bases in between. The germline CDR1 and CDR2 sequences are SGHTA and FQGNSA. The CDR3 is made up of 14 amino acids. Here the CDR3 DNA reads TGTGCCAGCAGCTTGGGTCGTGGATGGTACGAGCAGTACTTC. It is translated as CASSLGRGWYEQYF.

The rearrangement links TRBV7-2 to TRBJ2-1; the D gene is possibly TRBD1 (6 bases). Germline lookup yields CDR1 SGHTA and CDR2 FQGNSA. Trimming shortened V by 11 bases and J by 8 bases, and 16 bases separated the two germline ends. This CDR3 is built from 12 residues. For the CDR3, the DNA is TGTGCCTCTCCCTCAGGGGTTGATGAGCAGTTCTTC. The encoded protein is CASPSGVDEQFF.

The V and J genes are TRBV7-9 and TRBJ1-2, with TRBD1 matching 7 bases. The CDR3 covers 13 residues. CDR1 and CDR2 from the germline V gene are SEHNR and FQNEAQ (reference sequence). V lost 5 bases, J lost 4 bases, and 4 bases stayed unmatched. The CDR3 is CASSQGTVYGYTF. The CDR3 region has the DNA TGTGCCAGCAGCCAAGGGACAGTCTATGGCTACACCTTC.

This chain joins TRBV20-1 and TRBJ1-6; D uncertain. CDR3 length equals 12 residues. CDR1 and CDR2 (germline): DFQATT, SNEGSKA (reference sequence). Trimming removed 6 bases at V and 7 bases at J, with 10 bases between. The chain's CDR3 is CSAPSVNSPLHF. In DNA, the CDR3 is TGCAGTGCCCCGTCTGTAAATTCACCCCTCCACTTT.

In its sample, this clonotype was seen a few times. J is TRBJ2-5 and V is TRBV9; weak D call: TRBD1 (6 bases). The CDR3 runs 14 residues. Per the germline V gene, CDR1 is SGDLS and CDR2 is YYNGEE. Trimming took off 4 bases at V and 1 base at J, with 11 bases between the two ends. The CDR3 DNA sequence: TGTGCCAGCAGCCCCCAAGGGGGCCAAGAGACCCAGTACTTC. Translating it yields CASSPQGGQETQYF.

The V call is TRBV7-7, the J call TRBJ2-5; possibly TRBD1 or TRBD2 for D (6 bases each). Germline-derived CDR1 and CDR2 are SSHAT and FNYEAQ (reference sequence). The CDR3 is made up of 12 amino acids. CDR3: CASGTGQETQYF. CDR3 coding DNA: TGTGCTAGCGGTACAGGGCAAGAGACCCAGTACTTC.

CDR3 sequence reads: CATQAARDSGETQYF. CDR3 sequence (DNA): TGTGCCACCCAAGCGGCCAGGGATTCGGGGGAGACCCAGTACTTC. The chain employs TRBV19 and TRBJ2-5, with D possibly being TRBD1 or TRBD2 (5 bases each). The CDR3 runs to 15 residues. CDR1 and CDR2 (germline): LNHDA, SQIVND (reference sequence). The V gene lost 10 bases and the J gene lost 5 bases, with 23 bases spanning the gap.

The chain combines TRBV20-1 with TRBJ2-3; D may be TRBD1 (5 bases). Germline CDR1 is DFQATT and CDR2 is SNEGSKA (reference sequence). With 3 bases removed from V and 0 bases from J, the gap between germline ends came to 10 bases. CDR3 length: 14 amino acids. CDR3 bases: TGCAGTGCTAGGACGCAGGGAAGCACAGATACGCAGTATTTT. Translated, it gives CSARTQGSTDTQYF.

The rearrangement links TRBV20-1 to TRBJ2-7; D is unclear. This CDR3 is 11 amino acids long. Germline CDR1 DFQATT, CDR2 SNEGSKA (reference sequence). Trimming left V 5 bases short and J 6 bases short, with 11 bases between. The CDR3 here is CSALGPSEQYF. The DNA of the CDR3 is TGCAGTGCTCTCGGGCCCAGCGAGCAGTACTTC.

V usage is TRBV19 and J usage is TRBJ1-1, with TRBD1 matching 9 bases. This CDR3 is built from 14 residues. CDR1 and CDR2 from the germline V gene are LNHDA and SQIVND (reference sequence). Unmatched junction bases numbered 5, after V lost 5 bases and J lost 4 bases. The CDR3 DNA is TGTGCCAGTAGTCCCGGGACAGGGTTCACTGAAGCTTTCTTT. Its protein product is CASSPGTGFTEAFF.

By its share, this clonotype is medium-sized. The chain is built from TRBV20-1 and TRBJ2-6; D uncertain. The V end lost 4 bases, the J end lost 0 bases, and 22 bases lay between the germline ends. This CDR3 is 19 amino acids long. In germline, CDR1 is DFQATT, CDR2 SNEGSKA (reference sequence). As DNA, the CDR3 is TGCAGTGCTATGGGTCAACCGATGGAGAACCCCTCTGGGGCCAACGTCCTGACTTTC. This codes for CSAMGQPMENPSGANVLTF.

This clonotype was recorded a few times. This chain links TRBV28 with TRBJ1-2; 9 bases align to TRBD1. Losses at the gene ends were 7 bases for V and 7 bases for J; bases not matched to a gene: 10. CDR1 is MDHEN and CDR2 is SYDVKM in the germline V gene. The CDR3 spans 14 residues. The CDR3 sequence: CASTIQGAPVGYTF. CDR3 nucleotide sequence: TGTGCCAGCACCATACAGGGGGCTCCCGTTGGCTACACCTTC.

This chain links TRBV6-5 with TRBJ1-5; D unresolved. Per germline, CDR1 MNHEY and CDR2 SVGAGI. The V end lost 0 bases, the J end lost 0 bases, and 6 bases lay between the germline ends. The CDR3 sequence is 15 residues long. This CDR3 reads CASSYSENSNQPQHF. CDR3 bases: TGTGCCAGCAGTTACTCAGAAAATAGCAATCAGCCCCAGCATTTT.

The CDR3 DNA reads TGTGCCAGCAGCTTAGGGCAGGGGAAAGGAGAGACCCAGTACTTC. Amino acid sequence: CASSLGQGKGETQYF. The rearrangement uses TRBV7-8 and TRBJ2-5; TRBD1 might be the D (6 bases). The V gene's germline CDR1 is SGHVS and CDR2 FQNEAQ. The CDR3 is 15 residues long. V dropped 1 base and J dropped 4 bases, with 13 bases sitting between them. The full variable domain, with the rest looked up from reference TRBV7-8 and TRBJ2-5, is GAGVSQSPRYKVAKRGQDVALRCDPISGHVSLFWYQQALGQGPEFLTYFQNEAQLDKSGLPSDRFFAERPEGSVSTLKIQRTQQEDSAVYLCASSLGQGKGETQYFGPGTRLLVL.

This clonotype is labeled as large. The gene calls are TRBV6-5 and TRBJ2-2; a possible D gene is TRBD2 (6 bases). Germline V gene lookup returns CDR1 MNHEY and CDR2 SVGAGI. Trimming took 2 bases from V and 2 from J, leaving 9 bases between them. The CDR3 contains 15 residues. CDR3 sequence reads: CASSYRLVNTGELFF. As DNA, the CDR3 is TGTGCCAGCAGTTACCGACTAGTAAACACCGGGGAGCTGTTTTTT.

This rearrangement joins TRBV6-2 or TRBV6-3 to TRBJ1-1, with D maybe TRBD1 (5 bases). Germline V lookup: CDR1 MNHEY, CDR2 SVGEGT. V lost 6 bases and J 5 bases, leaving 13 bases between the germline ends. The CDR3 contains 13 residues. The CDR3 region has the DNA TGTGCCAGCAGAACGGGACGGGTAACTGAAGCTTTCTTT. Its protein is CASRTGRVTEAFF.

This chain joins TRBV6-1 and TRBJ1-1; the D is unclear. V was trimmed by 6 bases and J by 5 bases, leaving 19 bases between them. The CDR3 has 15 amino acids. The V gene's germline CDR1 is MNHNS and CDR2 SASEGT. Here the CDR3 reads CASRMGLPRPTEAFF. In nucleotides, the CDR3 is TGTGCCAGCAGGATGGGATTACCCCGGCCGACTGAAGCTTTCTTT.

The chain couples TRBV28 to TRBJ1-6, with 9 bases fitting TRBD1. The J segment lost 5 bases and the V segment lost 6 bases, leaving 2 bases of the junction unmatched. The CDR3 has 14 amino acids. Germline V CDR1 and CDR2: MDHEN, SYDVKM. The CDR3 loop is CASSRTGDNSPLHF. The CDR3 bases are TGTGCCAGCAGCCGGACAGGGGATAATTCACCCCTCCACTTT.

This clonotype has only a few counts. The V gene is TRBV7-9, the J gene TRBJ1-1, with a weak D call TRBD1 (6 bases). The V gene lost 2 bases and the J gene lost 1 base, with 11 bases spanning the gap. Germline assignment: CDR1 SEHNR and CDR2 FQNEAQ (reference sequence). This CDR3 has 15 residues. DNA of the CDR3: TGTGCCAGCAGCTTAAGGGCAGGGGCGAACACTGAAGCTTTCTTT. Translated: CASSLRAGANTEAFF.

This clonotype was counted only a few times. The CDR3 sequence is CASSLGPDFYNEQFF. CDR3 sequence (DNA): TGTGCCAGCAGCTTGGGACCAGACTTTTACAATGAGCAGTTCTTC. The chain recombines TRBV7-2 with TRBJ2-1; perhaps D is TRBD1 or TRBD2 (5 bases each). V lost 3 bases, J lost 4 bases, and 13 bases lay in between. This CDR3 has 15 residues. Germline CDR1 reads SGHTA; CDR2 reads FQGNSA.

The V gene is TRBV25-1, the J gene TRBJ1-6; TRBD1 agrees at 7 bases. J lost 9 bases, V lost 5 bases, and 7 bases had no gene match. Germline lookup yields CDR1 MGHDK and CDR2 SYGVNS. This CDR3 contains 14 residues. CDR3 sequence: CASSPTGRSSPLHF. CDR3 bases: TGTGCCAGCAGTCCGACAGGGCGGAGTTCACCCCTCCACTTT.